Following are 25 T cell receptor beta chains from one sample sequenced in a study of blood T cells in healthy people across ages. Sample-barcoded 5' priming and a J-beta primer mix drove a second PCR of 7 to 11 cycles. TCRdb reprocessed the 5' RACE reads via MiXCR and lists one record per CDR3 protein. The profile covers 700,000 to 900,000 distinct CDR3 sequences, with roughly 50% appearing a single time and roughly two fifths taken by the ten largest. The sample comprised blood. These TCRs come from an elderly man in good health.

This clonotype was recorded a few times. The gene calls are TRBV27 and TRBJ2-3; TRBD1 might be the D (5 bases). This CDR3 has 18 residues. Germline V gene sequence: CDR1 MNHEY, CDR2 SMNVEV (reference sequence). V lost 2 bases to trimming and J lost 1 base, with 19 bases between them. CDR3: CASSLAANPGSGTDTQYF. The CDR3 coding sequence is TGTGCCAGCAGTTTAGCGGCTAATCCAGGGTCTGGCACAGATACGCAGTATTTT.

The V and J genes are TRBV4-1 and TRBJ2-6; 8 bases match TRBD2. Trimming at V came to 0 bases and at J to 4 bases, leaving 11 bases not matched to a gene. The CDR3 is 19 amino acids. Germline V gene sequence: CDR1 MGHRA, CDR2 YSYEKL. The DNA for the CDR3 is TGCGCCAGCAGCCAAGATCGAGGAGCGGGGGTGGCAGGGGCCAACGTCCTGACTTTC. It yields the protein CASSQDRGAGVAGANVLTF.

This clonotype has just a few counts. The chain's CDR3 is CSARRQGAMDTQYF. The CDR3 DNA is TGCAGTGCTAGGAGACAGGGGGCAATGGATACGCAGTATTTT. The rearrangement joins TRBV20-1 to TRBJ2-3; 10 bases line up with TRBD1. Germline lookup yields CDR1 DFQATT and CDR2 SNEGSKA (reference sequence). V trimming: 3 bases; J trimming: 6 bases; junction bases outside the gene matches: 6. CDR3 length: 14 residues.

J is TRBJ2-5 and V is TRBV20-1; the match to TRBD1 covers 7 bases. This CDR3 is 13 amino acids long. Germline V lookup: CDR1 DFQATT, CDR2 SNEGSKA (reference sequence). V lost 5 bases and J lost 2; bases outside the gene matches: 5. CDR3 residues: CSAPGQAQETQYF. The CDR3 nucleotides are TGCAGTGCTCCAGGACAGGCACAAGAGACCCAGTACTTC.

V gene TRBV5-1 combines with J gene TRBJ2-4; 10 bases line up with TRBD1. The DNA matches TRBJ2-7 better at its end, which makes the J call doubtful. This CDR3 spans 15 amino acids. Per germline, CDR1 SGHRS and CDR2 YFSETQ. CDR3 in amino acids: CASSLYGTGAYEQYF. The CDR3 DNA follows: TGCGCCAGCAGCTTGTATGGGACAGGGGCCTACGAGCAGTACTTC.

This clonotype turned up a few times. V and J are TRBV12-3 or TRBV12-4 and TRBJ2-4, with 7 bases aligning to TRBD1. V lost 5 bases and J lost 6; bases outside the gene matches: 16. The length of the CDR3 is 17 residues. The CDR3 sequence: CASSRSTGVGSGNIQYF. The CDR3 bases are TGTGCCAGCAGTCGAAGCACAGGGGTCGGGTCGGGAAACATTCAGTACTTC.

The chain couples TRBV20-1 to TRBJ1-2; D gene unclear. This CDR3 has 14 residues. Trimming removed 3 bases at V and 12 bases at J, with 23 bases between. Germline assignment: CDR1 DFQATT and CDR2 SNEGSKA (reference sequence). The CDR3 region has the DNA TGCAGTGCTAGGGGGAATGGACGAAGAGAGGGCCACACCTTC. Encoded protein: CSARGNGRREGHTF.

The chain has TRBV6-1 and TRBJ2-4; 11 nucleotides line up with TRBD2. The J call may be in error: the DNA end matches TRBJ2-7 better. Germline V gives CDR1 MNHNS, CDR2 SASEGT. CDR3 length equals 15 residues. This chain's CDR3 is CASSDIAGGGREQYF. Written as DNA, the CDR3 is TGTGCCAGCAGTGACATAGCGGGAGGGGGTCGCGAGCAGTACTTC.

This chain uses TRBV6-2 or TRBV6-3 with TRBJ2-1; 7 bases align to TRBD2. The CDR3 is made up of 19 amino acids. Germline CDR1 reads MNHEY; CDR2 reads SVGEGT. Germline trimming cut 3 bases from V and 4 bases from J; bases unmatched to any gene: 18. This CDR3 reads CASSYISPISAGEYNEQFF. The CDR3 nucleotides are TGTGCCAGCAGTTATATCTCCCCCATATCGGCGGGAGAGTACAATGAGCAGTTCTTC.

CDR3 sequence: CASKDSGRYGYTF. CDR3 nucleotide sequence: TGTGCCAGTAAGGATTCCGGACGGTATGGCTACACCTTC. V usage is TRBV6-1 and J usage is TRBJ1-2; D remains ambiguous. The length of the CDR3 is 13 residues. Germline assignment: CDR1 MNHNS and CDR2 SASEGT. The V end was cut by 9 bases, the J end by 5 bases, with 16 bases between.

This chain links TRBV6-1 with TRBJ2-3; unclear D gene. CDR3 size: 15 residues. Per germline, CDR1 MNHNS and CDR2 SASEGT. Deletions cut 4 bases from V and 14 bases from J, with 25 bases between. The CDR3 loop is CASSGSWREHRYAYF. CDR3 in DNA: TGTGCCAGCAGTGGGTCATGGCGAGAGCACAGATACGCGTATTTT.

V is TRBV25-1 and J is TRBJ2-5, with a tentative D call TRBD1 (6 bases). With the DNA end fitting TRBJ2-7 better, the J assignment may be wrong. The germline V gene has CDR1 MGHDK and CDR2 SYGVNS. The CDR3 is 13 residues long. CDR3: CASGKSGVDEQYF. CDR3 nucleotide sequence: TGTGCCAGCGGGAAATCAGGGGTTGACGAGCAGTACTTC.

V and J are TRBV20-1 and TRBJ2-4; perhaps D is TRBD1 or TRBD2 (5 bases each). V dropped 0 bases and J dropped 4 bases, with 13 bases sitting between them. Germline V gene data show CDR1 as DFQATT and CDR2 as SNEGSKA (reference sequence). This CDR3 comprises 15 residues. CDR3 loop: CSARDARDPKNIQYF. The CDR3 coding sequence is TGCAGTGCTAGAGACGCCCGGGACCCTAAAAACATTCAGTACTTC.

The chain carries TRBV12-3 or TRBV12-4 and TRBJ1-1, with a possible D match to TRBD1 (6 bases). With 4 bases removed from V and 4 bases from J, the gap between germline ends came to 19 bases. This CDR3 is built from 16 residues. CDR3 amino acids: CASSSRGGSLGTEAFF. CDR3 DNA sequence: TGTGCCAGCAGTTCCCGAGGGGGTTCTTTGGGCACTGAAGCTTTCTTT.

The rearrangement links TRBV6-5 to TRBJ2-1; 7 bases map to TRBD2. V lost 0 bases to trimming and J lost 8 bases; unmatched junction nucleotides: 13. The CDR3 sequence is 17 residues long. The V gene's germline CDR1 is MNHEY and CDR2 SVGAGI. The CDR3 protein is CASSYSVAGPIVDEQFF. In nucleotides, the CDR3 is TGTGCCAGCAGTTACTCTGTAGCGGGCCCTATCGTGGATGAGCAGTTCTTC.

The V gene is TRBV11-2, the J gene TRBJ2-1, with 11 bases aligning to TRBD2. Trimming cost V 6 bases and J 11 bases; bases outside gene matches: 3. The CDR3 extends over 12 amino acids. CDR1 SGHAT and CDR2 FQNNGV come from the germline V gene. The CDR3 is CASRLAGDQQFF. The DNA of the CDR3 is TGTGCCAGCAGACTAGCGGGAGACCAGCAGTTCTTC.

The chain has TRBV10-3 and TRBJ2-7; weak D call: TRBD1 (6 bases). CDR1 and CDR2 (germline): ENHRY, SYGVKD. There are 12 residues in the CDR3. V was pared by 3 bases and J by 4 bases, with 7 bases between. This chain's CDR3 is CAISEQGYEQYF. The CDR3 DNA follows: TGTGCCATCAGTGAACAGGGTTACGAGCAGTACTTC.

The CDR3 DNA is TGCAGCGGGACCCTGGGCTCATCCCTCAATGAGCAGTTCTTC. As protein: CSGTLGSSLNEQFF. The chain recombines TRBV29-1 with TRBJ2-1; D remains unclear. V lost 7 bases and J lost 6, with 19 bases in between. The CDR3 totals 14 residues. Per the germline V gene, CDR1 is SQVTM and CDR2 is ANQGSEA.

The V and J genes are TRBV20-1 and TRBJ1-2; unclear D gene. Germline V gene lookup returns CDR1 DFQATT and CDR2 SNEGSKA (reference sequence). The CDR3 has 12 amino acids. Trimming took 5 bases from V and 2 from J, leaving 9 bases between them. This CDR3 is CSAAQGNYGYTF. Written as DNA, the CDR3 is TGCAGTGCTGCACAAGGGAACTATGGCTACACCTTC.

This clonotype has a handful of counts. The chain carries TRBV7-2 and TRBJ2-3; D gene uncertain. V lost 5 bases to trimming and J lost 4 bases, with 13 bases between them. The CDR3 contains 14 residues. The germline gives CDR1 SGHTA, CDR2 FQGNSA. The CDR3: CASSPGPPPDTQYF. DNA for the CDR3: TGTGCCAGCAGCCCAGGACCGCCCCCAGATACGCAGTATTTT.

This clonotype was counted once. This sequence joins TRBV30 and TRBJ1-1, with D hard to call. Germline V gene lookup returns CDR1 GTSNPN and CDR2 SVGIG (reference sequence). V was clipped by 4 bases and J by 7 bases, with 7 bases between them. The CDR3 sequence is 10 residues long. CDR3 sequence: CAWKTFEAFF. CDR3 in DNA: TGTGCCTGGAAAACCTTTGAAGCTTTCTTT.

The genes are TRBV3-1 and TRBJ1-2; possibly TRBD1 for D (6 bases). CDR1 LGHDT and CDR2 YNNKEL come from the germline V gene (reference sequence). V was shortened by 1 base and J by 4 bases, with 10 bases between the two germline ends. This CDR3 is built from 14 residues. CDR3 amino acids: CASSQAPGAYGYTF. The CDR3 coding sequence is TGTGCCAGCAGCCAAGCCCCAGGGGCCTATGGCTACACCTTC.

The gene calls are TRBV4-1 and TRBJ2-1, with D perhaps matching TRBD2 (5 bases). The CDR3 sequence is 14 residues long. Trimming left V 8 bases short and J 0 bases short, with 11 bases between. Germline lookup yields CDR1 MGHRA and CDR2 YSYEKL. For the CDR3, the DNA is TGCGCCAGCCAGACCGGGGACTCCTACAATGAGCAGTTCTTC. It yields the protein CASQTGDSYNEQFF.

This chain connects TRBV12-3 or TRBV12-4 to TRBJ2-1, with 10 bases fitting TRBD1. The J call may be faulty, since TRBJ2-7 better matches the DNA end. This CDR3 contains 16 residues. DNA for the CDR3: TGTGCCAGCAGTCTATCCGGGACAGGGGTTAGGGATGAGCAGTACTTC. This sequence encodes CASSLSGTGVRDEQYF.

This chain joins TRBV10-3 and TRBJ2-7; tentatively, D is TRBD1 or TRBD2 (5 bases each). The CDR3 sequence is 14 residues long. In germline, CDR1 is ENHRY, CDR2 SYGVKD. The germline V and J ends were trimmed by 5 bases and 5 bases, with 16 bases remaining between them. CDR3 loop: CAISTGGNLDEQYF. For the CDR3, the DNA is TGTGCCATCAGTACAGGAGGCAACCTGGACGAGCAGTACTTC.